This entry features one TCR beta chain sequence. The data derive from a study of CD4 and CD8 cells across lung adenocarcinoma regions. Each CDR3 protein is one row after TCRdb ran MiXCR on the PCR reads. The sample has about 12,000 distinct CDR3 sequences, approximately 48% seen once. The patients had localized lung adenocarcinoma, a non-small cell subtype. The CDR3 runs to 15 residues. The germline CDR1 and CDR2 sequences are MNHNS and SASEGT. J is TRBJ2-1 and V is TRBV6-1, with 12 bases aligning to TRBD2. The DNA end favors TRBJ2-7, so the J call may be wrong. Input material: CD8+ T cells from the margin of a lung tumor. The sequence was obtained from a male donor with lung adenocarcinoma. The CD4 and CD8 labels of this study may be unreliable. CDR3 coding DNA: TGTGCCAGCAGTGAACGACTAGCGGGAGCGTACGAGCAGTACTTC. Its protein is CASSERLAGAYEQYF.